These 16 T cell receptor beta chains came from one sample sequenced in a study of blood T cell repertoires in COVID-19. The protocol was immunoSEQ multiplex PCR, while the TCRdb copy is restricted to in-frame clones and leaves out a portion. The repertoire includes about 61,000 clones, 88% of them detected once, and almost 4% sits in the top ten. Sequencing was done on a sample of peripheral blood. The receptors shown here come from a human donor in a cohort sampled during active COVID-19.

The V gene is TRBV20-1, the J gene TRBJ2-2; 9 nucleotides match TRBD2. Germline values: CDR1 DFQATT, CDR2 SNEGSKA (reference sequence). V lost 3 bases, J lost 3 bases, and 14 bases stayed unmatched. This CDR3 comprises 18 residues. The CDR3 here is CSASHSSGARFYTGELFF. The DNA for the CDR3 is TGCAGTGCTAGTCATTCTAGCGGGGCCCGTTTCTACACCGGGGAGCTGTTTTTT.

J is TRBJ1-5 and V is TRBV28; 8 bases are shared with TRBD1. Germline-derived CDR1 and CDR2 are MDHEN and SYDVKM. V shed 1 base, J shed 5 bases, and the junction held 4 bases outside the gene matches. The CDR3 is made up of 15 amino acids. CDR3 amino acids: CASSLSPGGDQPQHF. The CDR3 bases are TGTGCCAGCAGTTTATCTCCAGGGGGCGATCAGCCCCAGCATTTT.

The chain uses TRBV18 and TRBJ2-5; D may be TRBD2 (5 bases). V lost 6 bases to trimming and J lost 5 bases, with 16 bases between them. This CDR3 comprises 14 residues. The V gene's germline CDR1 is KGHSH and CDR2 LQKENI. The CDR3, as DNA: TGTGCCAGCTCTACTAGATCGACGTTGGAGACCCAGTACTTC. Translating gives CASSTRSTLETQYF.

The chain uses TRBV3-1 (or the pseudogene TRBV3-2) and TRBJ2-2, with D possibly matching TRBD2 (5 bases). CDR3 length equals 14 residues. CDR1 and CDR2 from the germline V gene are LGHDT and YNNKEL (reference sequence). V lost 4 bases and J lost 2, with 8 bases in between. Here the CDR3 reads CASSPGLNTGELFF. The CDR3, as DNA: TGTGCCAGCAGCCCAGGACTCAACACCGGGGAGCTGTTTTTT.

The CDR3 protein is CASSPSANRDQPQHF. The CDR3 bases are TGCGCCAGCAGCCCCTCGGCCAACAGGGACCAGCCCCAGCATTTT. The V gene is TRBV4-1, the J gene TRBJ1-5; D might be TRBD1 (6 bases). The V and J ends lost 4 bases and 7 bases respectively, with 17 bases between them. This CDR3 is built from 15 residues. Germline CDR1 and CDR2: MGHRA and YSYEKL.

The chain has TRBV5-6 and TRBJ2-7; D ambiguous. Germline V CDR1 and CDR2: SGHDT, YYEEEE. The CDR3 loop spans 14 amino acids. The ends were cut back, 4 bases at V and 0 bases at J, with 11 bases in the middle. The CDR3 loop is CASSPGPSSYEQYF. The CDR3 DNA follows: TGTGCCAGCAGCCCGGGTCCCAGCTCCTACGAGCAGTACTTC.

This clone was detected once. The chain employs TRBV4-1 and TRBJ2-7; TRBD1 aligns across 7 bases. With V trimmed by 1 base and J by 0 bases, 0 bases remained unmatched. Germline V lookup: CDR1 MGHRA, CDR2 YSYEKL. This CDR3 has 14 amino acids. CDR3 loop: CASSQGQGSYEQYF. The CDR3 DNA reads as TGCGCCAGCAGCCAAGGACAGGGCTCCTACGAGCAGTACTTC.

This chain links TRBV5-3 with TRBJ2-4; D not resolved. TRBV5-3 is designated an ORF whose function remains uncertain. V lost 7 bases, J lost 6 bases, and 14 bases lay in between. The CDR3 length is 13 residues. The CDR3 loop is CARPPKCGNIQYF. The CDR3 DNA follows: TGTGCCAGACCCCCTAAGTGCGGAAACATTCAGTACTTC.

This chain connects TRBV6-5 to TRBJ2-1, with TRBD2 as a possible D gene (6 bases). V gave up 9 bases and J gave up 0 bases, with 12 bases separating them. Germline assignment: CDR1 MNHEY and CDR2 SVGAGI. This CDR3 has 14 amino acids. The CDR3 loop reads CASKWEVSYNEQFF. Written as DNA, the CDR3 is TGTGCCAGTAAGTGGGAGGTCTCCTACAATGAGCAGTTCTTC.

This chain connects TRBV24-1 to TRBJ2-1, with D uncertain. V lost 5 bases to trimming and J lost 4 bases, with 8 bases between them. Germline V gene lookup returns CDR1 KGHDR and CDR2 SFDVKD. CDR3 size: 13 residues. CDR3 protein: CATSGWPYNEQFF. In DNA form, the CDR3 reads TGTGCCACCAGTGGATGGCCTTACAATGAGCAGTTCTTC.

The chain recombines TRBV2 with TRBJ1-2; D gene unclear. Germline loops: CDR1 SNHLY, CDR2 FYNNEI. V gave up 6 bases and J gave up 8 bases, with 25 bases separating them. The CDR3 is 16 amino acids. DNA for the CDR3: TGTGCCAGCAGCCCTTGGGTGGGCCTAGATTCGGGGGGCTACACCTTC. Encoded protein: CASSPWVGLDSGGYTF.

The chain employs TRBV5-6 and TRBJ2-7, with TRBD1 matching over 8 bases. The CDR3 contains 14 residues. J was trimmed by 2 bases and V by 0 bases; bases with no gene match: 1. From germline, CDR1 is SGHDT and CDR2 YYEEEE. Here the CDR3 reads CASSLGTGPYEQYF. In DNA, the CDR3 is TGTGCCAGCAGCTTGGGGACAGGGCCCTACGAGCAGTACTTC.

The chain combines TRBV4-3 with TRBJ2-6; 8 bases line up with TRBD1. Germline trimming cut 1 base from V and 4 bases from J; bases unmatched to any gene: 15. Per germline, CDR1 LGHNA and CDR2 YSLEER. The CDR3 contains 20 residues. The CDR3 nucleotides are TGCGCCAGCAGCCAAGGACCCTCCGGGACAGGATTGTTGGGGGCCAACGTCCTGACTTTC. Encoded protein: CASSQGPSGTGLLGANVLTF.

In DNA form, the CDR3 reads TGTGCCAGCAGCGCACAGGTTAAACTTAATTCACCCCTCCACTTT. Amino acids: CASSAQVKLNSPLHF. This chain uses TRBV9 with TRBJ1-6, with TRBD1 as a possible D gene (5 bases). V dropped 3 bases and J dropped 6 bases, with 13 bases sitting between them. The CDR3 is 15 amino acids. The germline V gene encodes CDR1 SGDLS and CDR2 YYNGEE.

This clone was counted a single time. The rearrangement links TRBV7-9 to TRBJ2-7, with 8 bases lining up with TRBD1. CDR1 and CDR2 (germline): SEHNR, FQNEAQ (reference sequence). The CDR3 length is 15 residues. Germline trimming cut 4 bases from V and 4 bases from J; bases unmatched to any gene: 9. The CDR3 sequence is CASSSGQGWNYEQYF. CDR3 nucleotides: TGTGCCAGCAGCTCTGGACAGGGATGGAATTACGAGCAGTACTTC. The full variable domain, with the rest looked up from reference TRBV7-9 and TRBJ2-7, is DTGVSQNPRHKITKRGQNVTFRCDPISEHNRLYWYRQTLGQGPEFLTYFQNEAQLEKSRLLSDRFSAERPKGSFSTLEIQRTEQGDSAMYLCASSSGQGWNYEQYFGPGTRLTVT.

Here the CDR3 reads CASSGARQGANGNTGELFF. CDR3 nucleotides: TGTGCCAGCAGCGGAGCGAGACAGGGGGCTAACGGGAACACCGGGGAGCTGTTTTTT. The chain couples TRBV11-3 to TRBJ2-2; 10 bases agree with TRBD1. There are 19 residues in the CDR3. Germline V gene lookup returns CDR1 SGHNT and CDR2 YENEEA. V gave up 5 bases and J gave up 1 base; unmatched junction bases: 13.